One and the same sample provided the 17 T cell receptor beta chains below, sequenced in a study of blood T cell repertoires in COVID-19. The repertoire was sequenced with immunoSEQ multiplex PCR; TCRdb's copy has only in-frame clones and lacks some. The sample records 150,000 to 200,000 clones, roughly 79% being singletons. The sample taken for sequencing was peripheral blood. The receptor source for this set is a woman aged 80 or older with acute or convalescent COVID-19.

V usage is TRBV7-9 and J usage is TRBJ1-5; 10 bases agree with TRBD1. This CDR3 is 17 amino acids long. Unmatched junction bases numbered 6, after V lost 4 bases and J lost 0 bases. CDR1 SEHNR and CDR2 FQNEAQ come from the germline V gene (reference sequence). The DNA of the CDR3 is TGTGCCAGCAGCTACGGACAGGGGGGATATAGCAATCAGCCCCAGCATTTT. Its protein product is CASSYGQGGYSNQPQHF.

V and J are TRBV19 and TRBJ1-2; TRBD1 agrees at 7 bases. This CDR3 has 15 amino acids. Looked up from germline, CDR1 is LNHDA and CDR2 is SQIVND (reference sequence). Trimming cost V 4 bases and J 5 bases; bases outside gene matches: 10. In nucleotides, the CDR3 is TGTGCCAGTAGTAAGCCTGGGACAGAAGGGTATGGCTACACCTTC. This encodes CASSKPGTEGYGYTF.

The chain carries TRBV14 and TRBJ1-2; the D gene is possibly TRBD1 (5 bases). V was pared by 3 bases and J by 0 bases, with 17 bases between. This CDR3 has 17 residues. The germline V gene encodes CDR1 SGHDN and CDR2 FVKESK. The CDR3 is CASSQGEGRTANYGYTF. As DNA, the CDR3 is TGTGCCAGCAGCCAGGGGGAGGGGAGGACTGCTAACTATGGCTACACCTTC.

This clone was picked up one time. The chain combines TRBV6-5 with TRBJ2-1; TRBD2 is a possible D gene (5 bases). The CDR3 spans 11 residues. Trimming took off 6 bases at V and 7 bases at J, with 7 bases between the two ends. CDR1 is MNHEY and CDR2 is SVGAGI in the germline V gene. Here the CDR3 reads CASRRENEQFF. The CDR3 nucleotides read TGTGCCAGCAGGAGGGAGAATGAGCAGTTCTTC.

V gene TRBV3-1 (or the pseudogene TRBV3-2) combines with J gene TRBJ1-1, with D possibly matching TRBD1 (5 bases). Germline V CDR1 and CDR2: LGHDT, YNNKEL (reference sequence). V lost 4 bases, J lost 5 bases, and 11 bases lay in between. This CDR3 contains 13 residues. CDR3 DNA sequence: TGTGCCAGCAGCCTGGGGGGGGATACTGAAGCTTTCTTT. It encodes CASSLGGDTEAFF.

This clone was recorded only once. For the CDR3, the DNA is TGTGCCAGCAGCCCCTTTGTGACAGGGAACAATGAGCAGTTCTTC. It yields the protein CASSPFVTGNNEQFF. J is TRBJ2-1 and V is TRBV27; the match to TRBD1 covers 7 bases. CDR3 length: 15 amino acids. V lost 6 bases and J lost 5; bases outside the gene matches: 10. Germline values: CDR1 MNHEY, CDR2 SMNVEV (reference sequence).

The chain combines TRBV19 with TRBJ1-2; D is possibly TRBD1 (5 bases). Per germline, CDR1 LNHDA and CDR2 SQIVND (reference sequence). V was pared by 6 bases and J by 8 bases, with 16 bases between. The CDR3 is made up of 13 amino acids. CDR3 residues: CASRVSGKGGYTF. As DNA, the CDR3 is TGTGCCAGTAGGGTTTCAGGGAAGGGGGGCTACACCTTC.

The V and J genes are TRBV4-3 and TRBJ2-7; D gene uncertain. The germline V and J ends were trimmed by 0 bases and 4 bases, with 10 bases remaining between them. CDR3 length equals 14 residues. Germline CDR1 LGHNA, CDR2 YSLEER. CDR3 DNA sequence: TGCGCCAGCAGCCAAGAGGCAGTAGCTTACGAGCAGTACTTC. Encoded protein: CASSQEAVAYEQYF.

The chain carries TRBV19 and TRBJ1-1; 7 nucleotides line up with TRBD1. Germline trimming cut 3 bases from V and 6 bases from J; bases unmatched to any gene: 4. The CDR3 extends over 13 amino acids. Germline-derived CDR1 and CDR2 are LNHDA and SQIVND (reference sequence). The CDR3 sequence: CASSMVTGSEAFF. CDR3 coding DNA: TGTGCCAGTAGTATGGTGACAGGGTCTGAAGCTTTCTTT.

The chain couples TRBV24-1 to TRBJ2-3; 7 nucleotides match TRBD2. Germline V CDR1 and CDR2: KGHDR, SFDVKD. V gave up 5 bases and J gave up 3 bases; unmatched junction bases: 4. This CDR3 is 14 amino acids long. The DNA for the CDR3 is TGTGCCACCAGTGGGGGGAGGGCGACAGATACGCAGTATTTT. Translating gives CATSGGRATDTQYF.

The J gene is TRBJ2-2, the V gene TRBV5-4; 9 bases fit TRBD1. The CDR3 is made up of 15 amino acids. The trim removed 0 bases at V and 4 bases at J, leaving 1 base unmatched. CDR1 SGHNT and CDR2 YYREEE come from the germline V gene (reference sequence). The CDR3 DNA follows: TGTGCCAGCAGCTTGGGGACAGGGGTCACCGGGGAGCTGTTTTTT. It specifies CASSLGTGVTGELFF.

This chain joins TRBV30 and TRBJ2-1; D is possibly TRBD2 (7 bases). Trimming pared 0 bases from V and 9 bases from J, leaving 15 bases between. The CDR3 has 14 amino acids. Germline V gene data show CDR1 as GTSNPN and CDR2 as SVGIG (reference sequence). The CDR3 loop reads CAWSVEGGRVEQFF. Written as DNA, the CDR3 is TGTGCCTGGAGTGTCGAGGGGGGGAGGGTTGAGCAGTTCTTC.

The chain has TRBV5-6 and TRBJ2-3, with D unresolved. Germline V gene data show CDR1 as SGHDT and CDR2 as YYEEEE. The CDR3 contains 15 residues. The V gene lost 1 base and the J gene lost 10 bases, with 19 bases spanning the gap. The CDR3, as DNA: TGTGCCAGCAGCTTGTCTGGTGCTACAAGGAGTGCGCAGTATTTT. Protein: CASSLSGATRSAQYF.

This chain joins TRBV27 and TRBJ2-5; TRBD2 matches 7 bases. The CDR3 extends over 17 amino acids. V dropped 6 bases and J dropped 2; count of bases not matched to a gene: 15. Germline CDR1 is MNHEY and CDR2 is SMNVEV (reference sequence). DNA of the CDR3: TGTGCCAGCAGCCCTATACTAGCGTACCTTCAACAAGAGACCCAGTACTTC. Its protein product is CASSPILAYLQQETQYF.

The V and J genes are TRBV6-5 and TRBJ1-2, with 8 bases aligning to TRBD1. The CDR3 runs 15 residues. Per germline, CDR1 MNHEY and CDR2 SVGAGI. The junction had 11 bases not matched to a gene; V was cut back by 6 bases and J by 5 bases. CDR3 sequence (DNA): TGTGCCAGCAGATCTACCGGACAGGGCCTGTATGGCTACACCTTC. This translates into CASRSTGQGLYGYTF.

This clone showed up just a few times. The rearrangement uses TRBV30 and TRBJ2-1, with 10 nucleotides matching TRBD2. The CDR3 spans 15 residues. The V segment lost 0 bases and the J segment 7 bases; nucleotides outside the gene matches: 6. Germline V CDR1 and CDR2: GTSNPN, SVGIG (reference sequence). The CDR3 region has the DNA TGTGCCTGGAGTGTGAGCGGGAGGGCCGGGAATGAGCAGTTCTTC. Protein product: CAWSVSGRAGNEQFF.

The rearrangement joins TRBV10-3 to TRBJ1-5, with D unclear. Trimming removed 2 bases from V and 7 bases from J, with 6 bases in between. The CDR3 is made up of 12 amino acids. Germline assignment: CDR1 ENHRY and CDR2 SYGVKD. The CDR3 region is CAISEAQQPQHF. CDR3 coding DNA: TGTGCCATCAGTGAGGCTCAGCAGCCCCAGCATTTT.